These 7 T cell receptor beta chains were sequenced from one sample in a study of blood T cell repertoires in COVID-19. Assay used: immunoSEQ multiplex PCR; TCRdb lists only in-frame clones, some missing. The repertoire holds over 110,000 clones, with around nine tenths as singletons. Sequencing was performed on peripheral blood. The source of these receptors is a woman between 50 and 59 years old with acute or convalescent COVID-19.

The J gene is TRBJ1-1, the V gene TRBV28, with D perhaps matching TRBD1 (5 bases). CDR1 MDHEN and CDR2 SYDVKM come from the germline V gene. The V gene lost 4 bases and the J gene lost 0 bases, with 6 bases spanning the gap. This CDR3 region has 13 residues. The CDR3 reads CASSSQVNTEAFF. In DNA, the CDR3 is TGTGCCAGCAGTTCACAGGTGAACACTGAAGCTTTCTTT.

The chain recombines TRBV13 with TRBJ1-1; TRBD1 might be the D (6 bases). There are 13 residues in the CDR3. The germline V gene encodes CDR1 PRHDT and CDR2 FYEKMQ (reference sequence). The ends were cut back, 0 bases at V and 6 bases at J, with 8 bases in the middle. CDR3 sequence reads: CASSLGGGAEAFF. The CDR3 DNA reads TGTGCCAGCAGCTTAGGTGGGGGCGCTGAAGCTTTCTTT. Based on the CDR3 plus reference TRBV13 and TRBJ1-1, the full variable domain is AAGVIQSPRHLIKEKRETATLKCYPIPRHDTVYWYQQGPGQDPQFLISFYEKMQSDKGSIPDRFSAQQFSDYHSELNMSSLELGDSALYFCASSLGGGAEAFFGQGTRLTVV.

The rearrangement links TRBV7-8 to TRBJ2-5; 8 nucleotides agree with TRBD1. The CDR3 loop spans 17 amino acids. V lost 1 base to trimming and J lost 3 bases; unmatched junction nucleotides: 10. CDR1 is SGHVS and CDR2 is FQNEAQ in the germline V gene. CDR3 bases: TGTGCCAGCAGCTTAGAGGGGGCAGGGGGCGATAAAGAGACCCAGTACTTC. Its translation is CASSLEGAGGDKETQYF.

V usage is TRBV5-1 and J usage is TRBJ2-5; TRBD2 matches 11 bases. The CDR3 extends over 16 amino acids. V lost 6 bases and J lost 4; bases outside the gene matches: 11. Germline lookup yields CDR1 SGHRS and CDR2 YFSETQ. CDR3 nucleotides: TGCGCCAGCATGGAGGTACTAGCGGGAGCCCCAGAGACCCAGTACTTC. Its translation: CASMEVLAGAPETQYF.

The chain uses TRBV27 and TRBJ1-1; D possibly corresponds to TRBD1 (6 bases). The CDR3 length is 13 residues. The V and J ends lost 10 bases and 6 bases respectively, with 18 bases between them. In germline, CDR1 is MNHEY, CDR2 SMNVEV (reference sequence). The CDR3 DNA sequence: TGTGCCACCATGGGGCAGGGGCTCGCTGAAGCTTTCTTT. This gives the protein CATMGQGLAEAFF.

This clone came up once. This chain links TRBV2 with TRBJ2-1, with 14 bases identical to TRBD2. The ends lost 9 bases at V and 6 bases at J; junction bases unmatched: 1. CDR1 is SNHLY and CDR2 is FYNNEI in the germline V gene. There are 13 residues in the CDR3. The CDR3 bases are TGTGCCAGGACTAGCGGGAGGGCCAATGAGCAGTTCTTC. Amino acids: CARTSGRANEQFF.

The chain couples TRBV10-3 to TRBJ2-3, with 9 bases aligning to TRBD2. Unmatched junction bases numbered 11, after V lost 2 bases and J lost 5 bases. Germline V lookup: CDR1 ENHRY, CDR2 SYGVKD. The CDR3 runs 17 residues. This chain's CDR3 is CAISEQGGLATVDTQYF. The CDR3 nucleotides read TGTGCCATCAGTGAGCAAGGAGGACTAGCGACGGTAGATACGCAGTATTTT.